A selection of T cell receptor beta chains follows, all from one sample in a study of early T cells in non-severe SARS-CoV-2 infection. Each CDR3 protein is one row after TCRdb ran MiXCR on the 5' RACE reads. This table has roughly 31,000 distinct CDR3 sequences, 9.5% to 10% appearing once. The material sequenced was whole blood. All receptors come from an adult who was a healthcare worker with PCR-confirmed SARS-CoV-2 infection or an uninfected control (not recorded which). Each CDR3 is given with its conserved first and last residue. Each record gives: D gene, clone size, V gene, J gene, CDR3 protein, CDR3 DNA. A D gene is named only where the DNA matches it firmly. Not all rows give a size; the values are once, few, many and, for expanded clones, a class.

NA	many	TRBV20-1	TRBJ1-5	CSARAKVRGGPQPQHF	TGCAGTGCTAGAGCGAAGGTTCGAGGGGGACCTCAGCCCCAGCATTTT
NA	many	TRBV29-1	TRBJ1-1	CSVGGASEAFF	TGCAGCGTTGGCGGGGCCAGTGAAGCTTTCTTT
TRBD1	few	TRBV20-1	TRBJ2-7	CSATGTAYEQYF	TGCAGTGCTACCGGGACAGCTTACGAGCAGTACTTC
NA	many	TRBV30	TRBJ1-5	CAGGGGSNQPQHF	TGTGCCGGGGGTGGGGGAAGCAATCAGCCCCAGCATTTT
NA	many	TRBV28	TRBJ1-2	CASSLEMVDGYTF	TGTGCCAGCAGTTTAGAGATGGTAGATGGCTACACCTTC
NA	NA	TRBV11-2	TRBJ2-5	CASSSLPIPQYF	TGTGCCAGCAGCTCCCTGCCAATCCCCCAGTACTTC
TRBD1	many	TRBV7-8	TRBJ2-7	CASSQGATYEQYF	TGTGCCAGCAGCCAGGGGGCTACCTACGAGCAGTACTTC
NA	NA	TRBV20-1	TRBJ1-1	CSAVSEMNTEAFF	TGCAGTGCTGTATCAGAGATGAACACTGAAGCTTTCTTT
NA	many	TRBV7-8	TRBJ1-1	CASSHSPDRLNTEAFF	TGTGCCAGCAGCCACTCACCGGACAGACTGAACACTGAAGCTTTCTTT
TRBD2	many	TRBV29-1	TRBJ2-7	CSVGREGYEQYF	TGCAGCGTTGGCAGGGAGGGCTACGAGCAGTACTTC
NA	many	TRBV5-1	TRBJ1-3	CASAADGGNTIYF	TGCGCCAGCGCGGCGGATGGCGGAAACACCATATATTTT
NA	NA	TRBV19	TRBJ1-5	CASSQDPSGPNQPQHF	TGTGCCAGTTCCCAAGACCCCTCGGGGCCAAATCAGCCCCAGCATTTT
TRBD2	many	TRBV30	TRBJ2-3	CAWSPQRGSADTQYF	TGTGCCTGGAGTCCTCAGCGGGGATCGGCAGATACGCAGTATTTT
NA	many	TRBV3-1	TRBJ2-5	CASSKRVETQYF	TGTGCCAGCAGCAAGAGGGTAGAGACCCAGTACTTC
NA	many	TRBV3-1	TRBJ1-1	CASATSDGVLTFF	TGTGCCAGCGCCACCTCCGACGGGGTATTAACTTTCTTT
NA	NA	TRBV10-3	TRBJ2-7	CAITSRPTYEQYF	TGTGCCATCACCAGCAGGCCAACCTACGAGCAGTACTTC
NA	few	TRBV10-3	TRBJ2-5	CAISGSGQETQYF	TGTGCCATCAGTGGCAGCGGGCAAGAGACCCAGTACTTC
TRBD1	many	TRBV7-2	TRBJ2-7	CASSSRTGGAYEQYF	TGTGCCAGCAGCTCTAGGACAGGGGGTGCCTACGAGCAGTACTTC
NA	many	TRBV5-6	TRBJ2-5	CASSWETGIQETQYF	TGTGCCAGCAGCTGGGAGACAGGAATCCAAGAGACCCAGTACTTC
NA	NA	TRBV30	TRBJ1-5	CACQGSNQPQHF	TGTGCCTGTCAGGGGAGCAATCAGCCCCAGCATTTT
TRBD1	few	TRBV19	TRBJ2-7	CASSTTGTGSEQYF	TGTGCCAGTAGTACGACCGGGACAGGCAGCGAGCAGTACTTC
NA	many	TRBV6-5	TRBJ2-3	CASSVASIEADTQYF	TGTGCCAGCAGCGTTGCCTCGATCGAGGCAGATACGCAGTATTTT
NA	many	TRBV19	TRBJ2-3	CASSAVAFTDTQYF	TGTGCCAGTAGTGCTGTAGCTTTCACAGATACGCAGTATTTT
NA	many	TRBV7-9	TRBJ1-3	CASSLSGNTIYF	TGTGCCAGCAGCCTGAGCGGAAACACCATATATTTT
NA	many	TRBV5-1	TRBJ2-7	CASSLDQGSSRIYEQYF	TGCGCCAGCAGCTTAGACCAGGGTTCTAGTCGAATCTACGAGCAGTACTTC
NA	NA	TRBV2	TRBJ1-6	CASRAAYPWRDKLNSPLHF	TGTGCCAGCAGGGCCGCTTACCCATGGCGGGACAAGTTAAATTCACCCCTCCACTTT
TRBD1	NA	TRBV12-3/TRBV12-4	TRBJ1-1	CASSFFTDRSEAFF	TGTGCCAGCAGTTTTTTCACGGACAGGTCTGAAGCTTTCTTT
NA	NA	TRBV6-5	TRBJ2-2	CASSYLTNTGELFF	TGTGCCAGCAGTTACCTGACGAACACCGGGGAGCTGTTTTTT
NA	many	TRBV7-8	TRBJ1-6	CASSWGDNSPLHF	TGTGCCAGCAGTTGGGGCGATAATTCACCCCTCCACTTT
NA	many	TRBV19	TRBJ1-6	CASSIDPVAQPSSPLHF	TGTGCCAGTAGTATAGACCCCGTGGCACAACCAAGCTCCCCCCTCCACTTT
TRBD1	NA	TRBV30	TRBJ1-1	CAWRPGWDRAFF	TGTGCCTGGAGGCCGGGATGGGACAGAGCTTTCTTT
NA	many	TRBV11-2	TRBJ1-4	CASSPYPARDIGGREVFF	TGTGCCAGCAGCCCATACCCCGCCCGGGACATCGGGGGGAGGGAGGTGTTTTTT
NA	many	TRBV27	TRBJ1-1	CASSSSAGEAFF	TGTGCCAGCAGTTCATCGGCAGGTGAAGCTTTCTTT
NA	few	TRBV27	TRBJ1-5	CASSPRQHYSNQPQHF	TGTGCCAGCAGTCCAAGACAGCACTATAGCAATCAGCCCCAGCATTTT
NA	NA	TRBV29-1	TRBJ1-1	CSARTASMNTEAFF	TGCAGCGCCAGGACGGCCTCAATGAACACTGAAGCTTTCTTT
NA	many	TRBV7-2	TRBJ1-1	CASSLRGSTEAFF	TGTGCCAGCAGCTTAAGAGGGTCTACTGAAGCTTTCTTT
NA	NA	TRBV4-3	TRBJ2-5	CASSQGGGVQYF	TGCGCCAGCAGCCAAGGAGGGGGGGTCCAGTACTTC
TRBD2	many	TRBV5-4	TRBJ2-1	CASSFAGGAAEQFF	TGTGCCAGCAGCTTCGCCGGGGGGGCTGCTGAGCAGTTCTTC
NA	few	TRBV5-4	TRBJ2-7	CASNSIGGYEQYF	TGTGCCAGCAACTCGATCGGGGGCTACGAGCAGTACTTC
TRBD1	many	TRBV12-3/TRBV12-4	TRBJ1-2	CASSWGTGFGAF	TGTGCCAGCAGTTGGGGGACAGGTTTCGGTGCCTTC
TRBD1	NA	TRBV6-5	TRBJ2-7	CASTQRQGTYEQYF	TGTGCCAGCACCCAACGACAGGGAACCTACGAGCAGTACTTC
NA	few	TRBV20-1	TRBJ2-5	CSARGTPQETQYF	TGCAGTGCTAGGGGGACACCCCAAGAGACCCAGTACTTC
NA	NA	TRBV7-2	TRBJ2-7	CASRPGLSSYEQYF	TGTGCCAGCAGACCTGGACTAAGCTCCTACGAGCAGTACTTC
NA	many	TRBV5-8	TRBJ1-3	CASSLAGDWDTIYF	TGTGCCAGCAGCTTAGCGGGGGACTGGGACACCATATATTTT
NA	many	TRBV9	TRBJ1-3	CASSANLKRGGSGNTIYF	TGTGCCAGCAGCGCCAACCTCAAGAGAGGGGGCTCTGGAAACACCATATATTTT
TRBD1	many	TRBV10-3	TRBJ2-1	CAIGTDRGEEQFF	TGTGCCATTGGTACTGACAGGGGAGAAGAGCAGTTCTTC
NA	many	TRBV7-9	TRBJ1-2	CASSLGERTYGYTF	TGTGCCAGCAGCTTAGGTGAGAGGACGTATGGCTACACCTTC
NA	few	TRBV18	TRBJ1-1	CASSQGMSTEAFF	TGTGCCAGCTCACAGGGCATGAGCACTGAAGCTTTCTTT
TRBD1	few	TRBV18	TRBJ1-1	CASSPRDRANTEAFF	TGTGCCAGCTCACCCCGGGACAGGGCCAACACTGAAGCTTTCTTT
NA	NA	TRBV3-1	TRBJ2-1	CAVGGRSYNEQFF	TGTGCCGTCGGGGGCCGCTCCTACAATGAGCAGTTCTTC
NA	many	TRBV21-1	TRBJ2-2	CASSKEGRIYAGELFF	TGTGCCAGCAGCAAAGAGGGGAGGATATACGCCGGGGAGCTGTTTTTT